This paragraph reports one T cell receptor beta chain. Its target is not known. The PCR contained 60 Vbeta and 13 Jbeta primers. Generated by immunoSEQ multiplex PCR, the TCRdb table keeps only in-frame clones and is missing some. The profile shows approximately 89,000 clones, over 65% of them singletons. The sample is drawn from a study of cytomegalovirus exposure and HLA in healthy donors. General study points: Presence/absence analyses assumed roughly uniform sequencing depth across donors, which may not hold. In a later analysis, DRB1 alleles had the most associated TCRs; HLA-C alleles the fewest.

This CDR3 contains 13 residues. Germline V gives CDR1 MNHEY, CDR2 SMNVEV (reference sequence). Trimming took off 6 bases at V and 2 bases at J, with 11 bases between the two ends. The V and J genes are TRBV27 and TRBJ2-7; no definite D call. The sample was PBMCs. The sequence was obtained from a human donor in good health. DNA of the CDR3: TGTGCCAGCAGAGCCTTCCCCACCTACGAGCAGTACTTC. It codes for CASRAFPTYEQYF.